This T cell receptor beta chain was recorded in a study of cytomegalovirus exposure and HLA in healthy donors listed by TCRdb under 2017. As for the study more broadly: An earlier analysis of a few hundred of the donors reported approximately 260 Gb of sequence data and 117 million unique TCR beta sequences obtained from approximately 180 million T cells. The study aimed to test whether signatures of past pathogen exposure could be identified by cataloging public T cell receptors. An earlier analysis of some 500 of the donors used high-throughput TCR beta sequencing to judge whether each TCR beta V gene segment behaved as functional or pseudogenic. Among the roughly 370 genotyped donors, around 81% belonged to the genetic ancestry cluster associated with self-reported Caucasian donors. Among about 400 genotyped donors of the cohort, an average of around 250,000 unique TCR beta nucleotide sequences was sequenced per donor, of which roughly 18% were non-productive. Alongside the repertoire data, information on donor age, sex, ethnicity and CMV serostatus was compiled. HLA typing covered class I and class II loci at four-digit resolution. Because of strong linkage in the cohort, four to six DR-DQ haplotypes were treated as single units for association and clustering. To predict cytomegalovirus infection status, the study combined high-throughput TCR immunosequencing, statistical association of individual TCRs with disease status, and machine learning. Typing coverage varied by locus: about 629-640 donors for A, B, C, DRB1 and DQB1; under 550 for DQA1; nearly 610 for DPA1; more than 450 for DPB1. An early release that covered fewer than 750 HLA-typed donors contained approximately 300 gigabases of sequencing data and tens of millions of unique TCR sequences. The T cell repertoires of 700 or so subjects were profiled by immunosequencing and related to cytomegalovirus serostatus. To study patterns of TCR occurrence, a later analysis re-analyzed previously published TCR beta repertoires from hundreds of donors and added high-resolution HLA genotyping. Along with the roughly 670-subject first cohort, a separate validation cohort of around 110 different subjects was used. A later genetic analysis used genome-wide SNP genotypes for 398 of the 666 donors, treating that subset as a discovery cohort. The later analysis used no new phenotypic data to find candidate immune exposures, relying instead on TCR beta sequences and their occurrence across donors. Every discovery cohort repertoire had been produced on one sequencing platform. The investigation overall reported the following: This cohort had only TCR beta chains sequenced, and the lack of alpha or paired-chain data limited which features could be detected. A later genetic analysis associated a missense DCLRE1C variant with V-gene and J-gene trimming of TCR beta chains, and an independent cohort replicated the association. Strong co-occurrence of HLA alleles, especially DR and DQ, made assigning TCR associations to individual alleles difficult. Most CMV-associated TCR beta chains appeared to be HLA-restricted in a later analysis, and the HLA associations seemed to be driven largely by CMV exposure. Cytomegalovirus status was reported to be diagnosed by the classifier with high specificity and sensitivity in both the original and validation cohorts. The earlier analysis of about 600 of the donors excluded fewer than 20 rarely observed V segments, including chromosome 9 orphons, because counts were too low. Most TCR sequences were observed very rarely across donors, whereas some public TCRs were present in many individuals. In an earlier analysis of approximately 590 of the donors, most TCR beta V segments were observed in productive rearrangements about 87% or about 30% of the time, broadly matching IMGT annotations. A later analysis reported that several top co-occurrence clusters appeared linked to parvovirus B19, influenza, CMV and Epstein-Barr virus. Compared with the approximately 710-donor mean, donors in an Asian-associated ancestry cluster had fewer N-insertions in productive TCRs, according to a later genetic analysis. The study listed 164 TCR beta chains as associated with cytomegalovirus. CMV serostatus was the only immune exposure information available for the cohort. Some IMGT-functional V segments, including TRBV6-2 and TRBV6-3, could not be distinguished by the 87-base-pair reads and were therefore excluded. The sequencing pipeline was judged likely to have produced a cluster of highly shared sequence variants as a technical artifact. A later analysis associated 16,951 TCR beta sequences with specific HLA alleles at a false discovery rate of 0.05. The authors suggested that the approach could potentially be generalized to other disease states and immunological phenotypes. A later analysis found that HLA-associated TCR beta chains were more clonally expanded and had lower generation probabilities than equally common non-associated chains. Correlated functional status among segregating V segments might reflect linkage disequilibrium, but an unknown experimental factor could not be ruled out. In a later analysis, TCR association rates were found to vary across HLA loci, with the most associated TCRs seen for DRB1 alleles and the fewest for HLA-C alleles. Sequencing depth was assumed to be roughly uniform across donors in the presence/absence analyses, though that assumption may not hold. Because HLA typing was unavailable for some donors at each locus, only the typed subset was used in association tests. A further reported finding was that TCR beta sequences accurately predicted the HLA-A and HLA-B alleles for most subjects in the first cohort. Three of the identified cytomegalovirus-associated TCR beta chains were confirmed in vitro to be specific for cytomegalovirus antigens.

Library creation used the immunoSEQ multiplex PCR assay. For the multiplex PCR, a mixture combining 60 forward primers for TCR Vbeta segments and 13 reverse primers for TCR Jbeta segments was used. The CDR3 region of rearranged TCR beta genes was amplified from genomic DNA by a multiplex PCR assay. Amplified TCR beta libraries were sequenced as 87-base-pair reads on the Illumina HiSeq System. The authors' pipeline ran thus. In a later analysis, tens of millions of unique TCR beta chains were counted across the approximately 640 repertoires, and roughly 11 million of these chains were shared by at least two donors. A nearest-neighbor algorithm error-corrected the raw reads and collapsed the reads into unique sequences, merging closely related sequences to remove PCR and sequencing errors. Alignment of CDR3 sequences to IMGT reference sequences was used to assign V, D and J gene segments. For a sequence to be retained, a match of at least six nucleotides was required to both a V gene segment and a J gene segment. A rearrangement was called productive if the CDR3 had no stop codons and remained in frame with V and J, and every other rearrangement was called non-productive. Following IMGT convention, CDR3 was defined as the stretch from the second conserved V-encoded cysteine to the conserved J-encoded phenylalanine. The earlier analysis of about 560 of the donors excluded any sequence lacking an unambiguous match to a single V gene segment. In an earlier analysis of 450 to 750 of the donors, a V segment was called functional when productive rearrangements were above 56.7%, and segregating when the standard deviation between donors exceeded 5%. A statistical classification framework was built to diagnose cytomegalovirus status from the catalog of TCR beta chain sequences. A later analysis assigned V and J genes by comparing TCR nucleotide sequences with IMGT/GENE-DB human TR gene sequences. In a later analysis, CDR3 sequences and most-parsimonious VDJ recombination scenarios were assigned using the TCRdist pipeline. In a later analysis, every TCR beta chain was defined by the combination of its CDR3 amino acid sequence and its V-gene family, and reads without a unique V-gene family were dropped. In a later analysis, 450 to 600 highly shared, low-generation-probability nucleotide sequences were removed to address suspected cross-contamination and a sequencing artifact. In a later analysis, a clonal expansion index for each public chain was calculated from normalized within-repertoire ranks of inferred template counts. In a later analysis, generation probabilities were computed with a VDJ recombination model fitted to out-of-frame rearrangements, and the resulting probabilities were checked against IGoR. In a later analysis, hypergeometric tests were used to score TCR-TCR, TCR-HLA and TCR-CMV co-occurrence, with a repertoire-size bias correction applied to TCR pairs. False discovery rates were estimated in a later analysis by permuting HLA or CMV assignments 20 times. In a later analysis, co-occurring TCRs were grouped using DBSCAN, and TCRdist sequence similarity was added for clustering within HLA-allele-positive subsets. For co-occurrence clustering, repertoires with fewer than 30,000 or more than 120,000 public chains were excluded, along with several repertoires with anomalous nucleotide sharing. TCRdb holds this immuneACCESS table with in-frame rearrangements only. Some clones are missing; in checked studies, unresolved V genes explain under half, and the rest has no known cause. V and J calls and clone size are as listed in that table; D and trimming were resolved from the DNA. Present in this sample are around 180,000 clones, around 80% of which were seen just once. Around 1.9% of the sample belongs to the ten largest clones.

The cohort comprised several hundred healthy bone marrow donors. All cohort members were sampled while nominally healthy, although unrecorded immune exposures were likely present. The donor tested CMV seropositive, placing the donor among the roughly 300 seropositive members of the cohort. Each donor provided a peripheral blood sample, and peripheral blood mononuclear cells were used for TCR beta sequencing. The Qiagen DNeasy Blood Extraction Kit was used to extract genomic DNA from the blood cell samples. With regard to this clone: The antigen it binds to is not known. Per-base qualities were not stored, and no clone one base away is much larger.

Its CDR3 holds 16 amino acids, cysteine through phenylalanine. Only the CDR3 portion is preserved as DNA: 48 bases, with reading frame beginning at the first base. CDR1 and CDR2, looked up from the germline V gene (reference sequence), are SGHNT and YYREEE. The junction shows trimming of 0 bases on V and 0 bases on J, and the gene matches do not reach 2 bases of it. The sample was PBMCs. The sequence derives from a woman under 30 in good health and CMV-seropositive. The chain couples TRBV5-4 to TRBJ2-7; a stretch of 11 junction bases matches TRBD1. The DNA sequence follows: TGTGCCAGCAGCTTGGGGGACAGGGGGAGCTCCTACGAGCAGTACTTC. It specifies CASSLGDRGSSYEQYF.